The rows below give T cell receptor beta chains drawn from one sample of a study of blood T cell repertoires in COVID-19. The assay was immunoSEQ multiplex PCR, and TCRdb's table has in-frame clones only and misses some. Among about 190,000 clones listed, around 85% were seen once. The sample consisted of peripheral blood. The receptors derive from a man aged 25-45 years with acute or convalescent COVID-19. Each CDR3 is given with its conserved first and last residue. D genes are given only for firm matches. Part of the rows lack a size; the others show once, few, many or a class for expanded clones.

DNA	CDR3	V	J	length	D	size
TGCGCCAGCAGCTATCGGTCGGGAGATCAGCCCCAGCATTTT	CASSYRSGDQPQHF	TRBV4-1	TRBJ1-5	14	.	.
TGTGCCTGGAGTGTAACATCTAATTCACCCCTCCACTTT	CAWSVTSNSPLHF	TRBV30	TRBJ1-6	13	.	few
TGTGCCAGCTCAAGCTTTGCCCAAGAGACCCAGTACTTC	CASSSFAQETQYF	TRBV18	TRBJ2-5	13	.	.
TGTGCCAGCAGCCGAGGGGTCGGGGGAGGCAGCACAGATACGCAGTATTTT	CASSRGVGGGSTDTQYF	TRBV3-1/TRBV3-2	TRBJ2-3	17	.	few
TGTGCCAGCAGCGCCCAGTACCATGGCTACACCTTC	CASSAQYHGYTF	TRBV7-9	TRBJ1-2	12	.	.
TGCGCCAGCAGTGTTATAGATACGCAGTATTTT	CASSVIDTQYF	TRBV10-1	TRBJ2-3	11	.	.
TGTGCCAGCAGCTTAGTTTGGGGCGATCAGCCCCAGCATTTT	CASSLVWGDQPQHF	TRBV7-2	TRBJ1-5	14	.	.
TGTGCCAGCAGCCCTGGAGGGGGCATCTCTGGAAACACCATATATTTT	CASSPGGGISGNTIYF	TRBV28	TRBJ1-3	16	TRBD1	.
TGTGCCAGCAGCCAACTCTTGAACACTGAAGCTTTCTTT	CASSQLLNTEAFF	TRBV3-1/TRBV3-2	TRBJ1-1	13	.	.
TGTGCCAGCAGCCAAAGGCCTAGAGCAGATACGCAGTATTTT	CASSQRPRADTQYF	TRBV3-1/TRBV3-2	TRBJ2-3	14	.	.
TGTGCCAGCAGCTTAGGCCCCTCGGGGGGGAGAGGCTACACCTTC	CASSLGPSGGRGYTF	TRBV7-9	TRBJ1-2	15	.	.
TGTGCCAGCAGCACCCAGGGGGCGGGAGAGACCCAGTACTTC	CASSTQGAGETQYF	TRBV7-9	TRBJ2-5	14	TRBD1	.
TGTGCCAGCAGCGCGTCGGGACAGGGAGCGTTCGACGAGCAGTACTTC	CASSASGQGAFDEQYF	TRBV9	TRBJ2-7	16	TRBD1	.
TGTGCCAGCAGGCAGGGGCCCACTGAAGCTTTCTTT	CASRQGPTEAFF	TRBV28	TRBJ1-1	12	.	.
TGCAGTGCTCGTGACAGGGGGCGGCTGATGAACACTGAAGCTTTCTTT	CSARDRGRLMNTEAFF	TRBV20-1	TRBJ1-1	16	TRBD1	.
TGTGCCAGCAGCCCGCGGGGGGCGACTAATGAAAAACTGTTTTTT	CASSPRGATNEKLFF	TRBV9	TRBJ1-4	15	.	.
TGCGCCAGCAGGACACAGGGGGTGAACACTGAAGCTTTCTTT	CASRTQGVNTEAFF	TRBV5-1	TRBJ1-1	14	TRBD1	.
TGCAGCGTTGGGACAGGGGGATACGAGCAGTACTTC	CSVGTGGYEQYF	TRBV29-1	TRBJ2-7	12	TRBD1	.
TGTGCCAGCAGGCGGAGCACAGATACGCAGTATTTT	CASRRSTDTQYF	TRBV28	TRBJ2-3	12	.	.
TGTGCTAGTTGCGCAGGGGTTATGAACACTGAAGCTTTCTTT	CASCAGVMNTEAFF	TRBV12-5	TRBJ1-1	14	.	few
TGTGCCTGGAGTTATGGCACAGATACGCAGTATTTT	CAWSYGTDTQYF	TRBV30	TRBJ2-3	12	.	once
TGTGCCAGCAGCTCTAAACACACAGGGGGCAAAAACTATGGCTACACCTTC	CASSSKHTGGKNYGYTF	TRBV7-8	TRBJ1-2	17	TRBD1	.
TGTGCCAGCATGGGACATACAGGGGGGAGGAACGAGCAGTACTTC	CASMGHTGGRNEQYF	TRBV2	TRBJ2-7	15	TRBD1	.
TGCGCCAGCAGCTTGGGGCTGGGAGGGAACTATGGCTACACCTTC	CASSLGLGGNYGYTF	TRBV5-1	TRBJ1-2	15	.	.
TGTGCCAGCAGTTTATTATTTGCCCTATCCTACGAGCAGTACTTC	CASSLLFALSYEQYF	TRBV28	TRBJ2-7	15	.	.
TGTGCCAGCAGCTTTTGGGACAGCGCCACAGATACGCAGTATTTT	CASSFWDSATDTQYF	TRBV7-2	TRBJ2-3	15	TRBD1	.
TGTGCCAGCAGCCAAACCGGGACTGCGAACACCGGGGAGCTGTTTTTT	CASSQTGTANTGELFF	TRBV5-4	TRBJ2-2	16	.	.
TGTGCCAGCAGTTTAAACGGTCAGCCCCAGCATTTT	CASSLNGQPQHF	TRBV12-3/TRBV12-4	TRBJ1-5	12	.	.
TGTGCCAGTAGATCAGGGTTAGCGAACACCGGGGAGCTGTTTTTT	CASRSGLANTGELFF	TRBV19	TRBJ2-2	15	.	few
TGTGCCAGCACCTCGATAGGGGGGGGGCTTCATGAGCAGTTCTTC	CASTSIGGGLHEQFF	TRBV28	TRBJ2-1	15	.	once
TGTGCCAGCAGCCGACAGGGGGATACGCAGTATTTT	CASSRQGDTQYF	TRBV6-5	TRBJ2-3	12	TRBD1	.
TGTGCCAGCAGGCCAGCTTCAACAGGAGTCCTGGGGGGTGGCTACACCTTC	CASRPASTGVLGGGYTF	TRBV27	TRBJ1-2	17	.	.
TGTGCCAGCAGTTTGTGGACAGGACTTGAGACCCAGTACTTC	CASSLWTGLETQYF	TRBV28	TRBJ2-5	14	TRBD1	.
TGTGCCTGGAGCCCCGCGCCGGGACAGGGTGTAGATACGCAGTATTTT	CAWSPAPGQGVDTQYF	TRBV30	TRBJ2-3	16	TRBD1	.
TGTGCCAGTAGTATCATTGGTAGCGAGGGAGGGGACTACGAGCAGTACTTC	CASSIIGSEGGDYEQYF	TRBV19	TRBJ2-7	17	TRBD2	.
TGTGCCAGCAGCCTAGGGCAGGGCTATGGCTACACCTTC	CASSLGQGYGYTF	TRBV28	TRBJ1-2	13	.	.
TGCGCCAGCAGCCACCTACAGGGGGCTAATGGCTACACCTTC	CASSHLQGANGYTF	TRBV4-1	TRBJ1-2	14	TRBD1	.
TGTGCCAGCTCGAGGGAGTTCGGCTATGGCTACACCTTC	CASSREFGYGYTF	TRBV6-5	TRBJ1-2	13	.	.
TGTGCCAGCAGGAACCAGGGGGACTACGAGCAGTACTTC	CASRNQGDYEQYF	TRBV28	TRBJ2-7	13	TRBD1	.
TGTGCCAGCAGCTTACAACAATACTACAATGAGCAGTTCTTC	CASSLQQYYNEQFF	TRBV28	TRBJ2-1	14	.	.
TGTGCCAGCAGTTCCGACAGGGGGAACACTGAAGCTTTCTTT	CASSSDRGNTEAFF	TRBV27	TRBJ1-1	14	TRBD1	.
TGCAGTGCTCTCCCTAGCAATGAGCAGTTCTTC	CSALPSNEQFF	TRBV20-1	TRBJ2-1	11	.	.
TGTGCCGGTCGGAAGGGCCGTCCAGAAGCGGCCCAGTACTTC	CAGRKGRPEAAQYF	TRBV6-5	TRBJ2-5	14	.	.
TGCGCCAGCTCAGGGTTATATGGCTACACCTTC	CASSGLYGYTF	TRBV4-1	TRBJ1-2	11	.	.
TGTGCCAGCAGTGAATACGGGAGCTCTGGAAACACCATATATTTT	CASSEYGSSGNTIYF	TRBV25-1	TRBJ1-3	15	.	.
TGCGCCAGCGGGGTGGGGCTCATCACGAACACCGGGGAGCTGTTTTTT	CASGVGLITNTGELFF	TRBV5-1	TRBJ2-2	16	.	once
TGTGCCAGCTCACTTCAACAGGGTCCTTACGAGCAGTACTTC	CASSLQQGPYEQYF	TRBV18	TRBJ2-7	14	.	.